This entry describes one T cell receptor (beta chain). Each CDR3 protein is one row after TCRdb ran MiXCR on the 5' RACE reads. The sample records 75,000 to 80,000 distinct CDR3 sequences, about 16% being singletons. The sample belongs to a study of early T cells in non-severe SARS-CoV-2 infection. Trimming took 4 bases from V and 5 from J, leaving 11 bases between them. The CDR3 extends over 12 amino acids. CDR1 is GTSNPN and CDR2 is SVGIG in the germline V gene (reference sequence). The V call is TRBV30, the J call TRBJ1-1, with D perhaps TRBD1 (5 bases). Material: whole blood. The TCR comes from an adult who was a healthcare worker with PCR-confirmed SARS-CoV-2 infection or an uninfected control (not recorded which). CDR3 protein: CAWIGAWTEAFF. The CDR3 DNA is TGTGCCTGGATTGGGGCTTGGACTGAAGCTTTCTTT.